This entry describes one TCR beta chain. Germline CDR1 MNHNY, CDR2 SVGAGI (reference sequence). The V end lost 5 bases, the J end lost 5 bases, and 13 bases lay between the germline ends. This CDR3 has 14 amino acids. This record belongs to a study of blood T cell repertoires in COVID-19. Whole-study context: Samples came from the United States, Italy and Spain, spanning acute and convalescent COVID-19. The analysed material was cDNA or gDNA that came from T cells, B-cell-depleted T cells, or PBMCs.

TCRdb's table, derived via immunoSEQ multiplex PCR, lists solely in-frame clones and lacks some. The table shows about 38,000 clones, with about 89% occurring only once. The sample consisted of peripheral blood. The clonotype originates from a man between 45 and 60 years old with active or convalescent COVID-19. The chain carries TRBV6-6 and TRBJ1-5; tentative D call: TRBD1 (5 bases). In DNA, the CDR3 is TGTGCCAGCAGTATGACCCGGGGGGATCAGCCCCAGCATTTT. Translated: CASSMTRGDQPQHF.